The rows below give T cell receptor beta chains drawn from one sample of a study of shared clonotypes between healthy human individuals. Only in-frame clones appear in the TCRdb table, and some are missing; sequencing was by immunoSEQ multiplex PCR. Counted here are about 1.5 million clones, more than 95% occurring once; the ten biggest clones make up about 1%. Sequenced input: naive CD4+ T cells sorted from blood. The source of these receptors is a man under 40 in good health. Each CDR3 is given without its conserved first and last residue. Size is omitted from some rows. Given values are once, few, many or a class for expanded clones.

J: TRBJ2-1
V: TRBV5-6
size: once
CDR3: ASSSPGLAGGPYNEQF

J: TRBJ2-1
V: TRBV10-3
size: -
CDR3: AISEWTSGSRDNEQF

J: TRBJ2-7
V: TRBV5-1
size: -
CDR3: ASSFELAGSYEQY

J: TRBJ2-3
V: TRBV28
size: once
CDR3: ASSRGRGLLTDTQY

J: TRBJ2-2
V: TRBV30
size: once
CDR3: AWSRPMGGSAGELF

J: TRBJ2-1
V: TRBV19
size: once
CDR3: ASKKGLAYNEQF

J: TRBJ1-1
V: TRBV2
size: -
CDR3: ASRPPYLNTEAF

J: TRBJ1-4
V: TRBV7-9
size: -
CDR3: ASSPHIIPATNEKLF

J: TRBJ2-5
V: TRBV10-3
size: -
CDR3: AISDGTSGVQETQY

J: TRBJ2-2
V: TRBV5-1
size: -
CDR3: ASTLVSQLRAGELF